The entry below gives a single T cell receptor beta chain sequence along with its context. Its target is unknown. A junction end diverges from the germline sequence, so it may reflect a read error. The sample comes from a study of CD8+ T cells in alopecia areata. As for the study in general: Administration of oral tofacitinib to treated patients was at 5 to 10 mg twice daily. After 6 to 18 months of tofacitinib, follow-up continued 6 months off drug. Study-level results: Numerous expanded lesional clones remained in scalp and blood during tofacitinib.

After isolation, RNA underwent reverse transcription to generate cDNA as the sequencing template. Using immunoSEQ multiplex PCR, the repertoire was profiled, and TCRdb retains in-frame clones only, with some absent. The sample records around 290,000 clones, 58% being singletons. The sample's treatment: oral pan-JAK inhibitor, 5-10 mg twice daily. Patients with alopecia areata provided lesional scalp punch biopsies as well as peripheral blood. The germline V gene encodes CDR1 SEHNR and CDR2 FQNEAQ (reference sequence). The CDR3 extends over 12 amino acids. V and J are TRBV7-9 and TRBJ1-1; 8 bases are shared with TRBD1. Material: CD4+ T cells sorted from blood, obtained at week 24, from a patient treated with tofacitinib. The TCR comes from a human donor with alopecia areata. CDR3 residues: CASSSHEGTGPF. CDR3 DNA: TGTGCCAGCAGCTCCCATGAGGGGACAGGACCTTTT.